The 14 T cell receptor beta chains below were found in one sample sequenced in a study of T cell responses to AZD1222 COVID-19 vaccine. The data were produced by immunoSEQ multiplex PCR, yet TCRdb's version contains in-frame clones alone and is incomplete. The repertoire holds under 200,000 clones, with roughly 92% as singletons. The sample was peripheral blood, taken on day 0 of AZD1222 vaccination. Source of these receptors: an adult in good health.

V gene TRBV29-1 combines with J gene TRBJ1-1; D gene unclear. V lost 0 bases and J 1 base, leaving 9 bases between the germline ends. Germline V gives CDR1 SQVTM, CDR2 ANQGSEA. This CDR3 region has 14 residues. The CDR3 protein is CSVEDLKGNTEAFF. CDR3 bases: TGCAGCGTTGAAGATCTTAAGGGGAACACTGAAGCTTTCTTT. Complete variable domain (other parts from reference TRBV29-1 and TRBJ1-1): SAVISQKPSRDICQRGTSLTIQCQVDSQVTMMFWYRQQPGQSLTLIATANQGSEATYESGFVIDKFPISRPNLTFSTLTVSNMSPEDSSIYLCSVEDLKGNTEAFFGQGTRLTVV.

This chain uses TRBV27 with TRBJ1-5, with D tentatively TRBD1 (6 bases). Trimming shortened V by 2 bases and J by 6 bases, and 14 bases separated the two germline ends. The CDR3 covers 15 residues. CDR1 MNHEY and CDR2 SMNVEV come from the germline V gene (reference sequence). As DNA, the CDR3 is TGTGCCAGCAGTTTAGGGGGCGATGTAGGTCAGCCCCAGCATTTT. Translated: CASSLGGDVGQPQHF.

The chain employs TRBV7-8 and TRBJ2-7, with a weak D call TRBD1 (5 bases). Germline V lookup: CDR1 SGHVS, CDR2 FQNEAQ. CDR3 size: 14 residues. The V end was cut by 7 bases, the J end by 2 bases, with 15 bases between. The CDR3 spells CASKSSRDTYEQYF. The CDR3, as DNA: TGTGCCAGCAAGTCCAGCAGGGATACCTACGAGCAGTACTTC.

This chain joins TRBV5-1 and TRBJ1-2; D gene uncertain. Germline-derived CDR1 and CDR2 are SGHRS and YFSETQ. Deletions cut 1 base from V and 8 bases from J, with 12 bases between. The CDR3 is 13 amino acids. CDR3 bases: TGCGCCAGCAGCTTGATGGGGAGCCAAGGCTACACCTTC. It encodes CASSLMGSQGYTF.

This rearrangement joins TRBV9 to TRBJ2-3, with TRBD2 identical over 10 bases. V gave up 3 bases and J gave up 4 bases; unmatched junction bases: 8. The CDR3 spans 16 residues. Germline lookup yields CDR1 SGDLS and CDR2 YYNGEE. The chain's CDR3 is CASSANALAGADTQYF. The CDR3 nucleotides are TGTGCCAGCAGCGCTAATGCCCTAGCGGGGGCAGATACGCAGTATTTT.

This rearrangement joins TRBV7-2 to TRBJ2-7; D remains ambiguous. V lost 1 base to trimming and J lost 7 bases, with 14 bases between them. The CDR3 loop spans 14 amino acids. Germline lookup yields CDR1 SGHTA and CDR2 FQGNSA. CDR3 sequence reads: CASSLGQASREQYF. In DNA form, the CDR3 reads TGTGCCAGCAGCTTAGGTCAGGCGTCGAGAGAGCAGTACTTC.

The DNA for the CDR3 is TGTGCCAGCTCACCACCGCAGGGCCGGGGGAACTATGGCTACACCTTC. It codes for CASSPPQGRGNYGYTF. This chain joins TRBV18 and TRBJ1-2; possible D gene TRBD1, 5 bases. The CDR3 spans 16 residues. The germline V and J ends were trimmed by 0 bases and 2 bases, with 13 bases remaining between them. CDR1 is KGHSH and CDR2 is LQKENI in the germline V gene.

The chain employs TRBV28 and TRBJ2-3; D might be TRBD1 or TRBD2, each matching 5 bases. The germline gives CDR1 MDHEN, CDR2 SYDVKM. This CDR3 is built from 13 residues. Trimming cost V 10 bases and J 2 bases, with 13 bases left between them. CDR3 DNA: TGTGCCACCACGGGGCAGTACACAGATACGCAGTATTTT. Its translation is CATTGQYTDTQYF. The variable domain in full, with the rest retrieved from reference TRBV28 and TRBJ2-3, is DVKVTQSSRYLVKRTGEKVFLECVQDMDHENMFWYRQDPGLGLRLIYFSYDVKMKEKGDIPEGYSVSREKKERFSLILESASTNQTSMYLCATTGQYTDTQYFGPGTRLTVL.

The J gene is TRBJ2-7, the V gene TRBV6-5; 9 bases agree with TRBD1. V was pared by 6 bases and J by 8 bases, with 8 bases of the junction left unmatched. The germline V gene has CDR1 MNHEY and CDR2 SVGAGI. The CDR3 totals 13 residues. Here the CDR3 reads CASSSDRGMQQYF. CDR3 DNA sequence: TGTGCCAGCAGCTCAGACAGGGGGATGCAGCAGTACTTC.

The genes are TRBV11-2 and TRBJ1-2, with D hard to call. The CDR3 is 12 amino acids. The V end lost 2 bases, the J end lost 5 bases, and 6 bases lay between the germline ends. Per germline, CDR1 SGHAT and CDR2 FQNNGV. The CDR3 DNA is TGTGCCAGCAGCTTACACCTATATGGCTACACCTTC. This codes for CASSLHLYGYTF.

This clone was found once. The chain has TRBV19 and TRBJ2-6; possible D gene TRBD1, 6 bases. Looked up from germline, CDR1 is LNHDA and CDR2 is SQIVND (reference sequence). V lost 5 bases and J lost 2, with 13 bases in between. The CDR3 loop spans 16 amino acids. Written as DNA, the CDR3 is TGTGCCAGTAGTGAGCCAGGGGCGACTGGGGCCAACGTCCTGACTTTC. Protein product: CASSEPGATGANVLTF.

This clone was counted at least ten times. CDR3 DNA: TGCAGCCACGCCTGGGGGGCGAACACTGAAGCTTTCTTT. Encoded protein: CSHAWGANTEAFF. This chain links TRBV29-1 with TRBJ1-1; D may be TRBD1 (6 bases). Germline V gene data show CDR1 as SQVTM and CDR2 as ANQGSEA. Trimming shortened V by 8 bases and J by 1 base, and 14 bases separated the two germline ends. CDR3 length equals 13 residues.

This chain connects TRBV12-3 or TRBV12-4 to TRBJ1-2; D may be TRBD1 (6 bases). V was cut by 7 bases and J by 6 bases, with 15 bases left in between. The CDR3 length is 13 residues. The CDR3 coding sequence is TGTGCCAGCAACACGTGGGGGGCGGATGGCTACACCTTC. Amino acid sequence: CASNTWGADGYTF.

The chain combines TRBV7-6 with TRBJ1-1; D gene uncertain. Germline CDR1 and CDR2: SGHVS and FNYEAQ. V was shortened by 5 bases and J by 8 bases, with 18 bases between the two germline ends. The CDR3 covers 14 residues. The CDR3, as DNA: TGTGCCAGCAGCCCTAGAGGTCGGTTGGTCGAAGCTTTCTTT. This sequence encodes CASSPRGRLVEAFF.